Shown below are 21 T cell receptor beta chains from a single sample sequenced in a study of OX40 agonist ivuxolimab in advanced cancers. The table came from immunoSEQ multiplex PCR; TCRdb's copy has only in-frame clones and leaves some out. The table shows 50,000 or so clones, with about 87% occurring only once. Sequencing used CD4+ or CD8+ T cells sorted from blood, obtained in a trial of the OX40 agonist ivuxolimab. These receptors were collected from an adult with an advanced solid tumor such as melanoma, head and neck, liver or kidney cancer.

CDR3 DNA sequence: TGTGCCAGCAGTTACTCTAGCGGGAGGATCGTCGGCGAGCAGTACTTC. Amino acid sequence: CASSYSSGRIVGEQYF. This chain links TRBV6-5 with TRBJ2-7, with 10 bases lining up with TRBD2. The CDR3 totals 16 residues. The junction had 8 bases not matched to a gene; V was cut back by 0 bases and J by 6 bases. Germline values: CDR1 MNHEY, CDR2 SVGAGI.

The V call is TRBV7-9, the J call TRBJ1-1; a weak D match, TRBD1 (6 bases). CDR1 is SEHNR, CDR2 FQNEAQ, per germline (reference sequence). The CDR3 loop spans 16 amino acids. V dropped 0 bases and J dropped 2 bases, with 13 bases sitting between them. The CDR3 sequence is CASSLADRLTNTEAFF. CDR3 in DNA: TGTGCCAGCAGCTTAGCCGACAGGCTTACAAACACTGAAGCTTTCTTT.

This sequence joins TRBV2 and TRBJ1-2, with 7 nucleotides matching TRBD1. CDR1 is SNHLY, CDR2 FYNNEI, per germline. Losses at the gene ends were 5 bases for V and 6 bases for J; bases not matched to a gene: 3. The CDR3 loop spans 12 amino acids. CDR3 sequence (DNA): TGTGCCAGCAGTCTACAGGGGAATGGCTACACCTTC. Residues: CASSLQGNGYTF.

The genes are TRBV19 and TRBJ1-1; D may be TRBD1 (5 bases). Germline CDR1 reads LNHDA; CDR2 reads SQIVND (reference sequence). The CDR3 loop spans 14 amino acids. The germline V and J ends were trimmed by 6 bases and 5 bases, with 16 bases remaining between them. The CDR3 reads CASSIWGGETEAFF. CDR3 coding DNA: TGTGCCAGTAGCATCTGGGGGGGAGAGACTGAAGCTTTCTTT. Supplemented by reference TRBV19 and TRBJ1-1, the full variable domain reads DGGITQSPKYLFRKEGQNVTLSCEQNLNHDAMYWYRQDPGQGLRLIYYSQIVNDFQKGDIAEGYSVSREKKESFPLTVTSAQKNPTAFYLCASSIWGGETEAFFGQGTRLTVV.

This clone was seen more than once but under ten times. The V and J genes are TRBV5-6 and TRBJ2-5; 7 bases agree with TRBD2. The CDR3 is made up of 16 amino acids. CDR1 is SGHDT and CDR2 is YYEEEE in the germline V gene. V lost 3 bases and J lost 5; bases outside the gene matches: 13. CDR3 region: CASSSTGGWTWETQYF. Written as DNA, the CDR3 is TGTGCCAGCAGCTCAACCGGGGGGTGGACGTGGGAGACCCAGTACTTC. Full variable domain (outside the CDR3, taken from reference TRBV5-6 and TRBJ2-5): DAGVTQSPTHLIKTRGQQVTLRCSPKSGHDTVSWYQQALGQGPQFIFQYYEEEERQRGNFPDRFSGHQFPNYSSELNVNALLLGDSALYLCASSSTGGWTWETQYFGPGTRLLVL.

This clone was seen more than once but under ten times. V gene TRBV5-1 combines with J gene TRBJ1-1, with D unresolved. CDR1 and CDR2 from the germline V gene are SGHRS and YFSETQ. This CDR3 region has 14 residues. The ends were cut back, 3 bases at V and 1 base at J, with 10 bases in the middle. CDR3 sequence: CASSSTSANTEAFF. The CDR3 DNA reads TGCGCCAGCAGCTCCACCAGTGCGAACACTGAAGCTTTCTTT.

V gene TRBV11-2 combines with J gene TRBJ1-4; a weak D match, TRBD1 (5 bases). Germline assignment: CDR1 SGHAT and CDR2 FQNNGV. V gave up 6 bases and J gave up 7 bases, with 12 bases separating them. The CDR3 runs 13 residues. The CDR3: CASSNQGFEKLFF. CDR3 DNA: TGTGCCAGCAGTAATCAGGGTTTTGAAAAACTGTTTTTT.

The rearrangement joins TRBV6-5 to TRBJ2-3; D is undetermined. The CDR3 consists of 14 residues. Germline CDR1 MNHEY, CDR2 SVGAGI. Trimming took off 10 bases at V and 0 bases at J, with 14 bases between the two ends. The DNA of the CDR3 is TGTGCCACGGTATCTAGGTCTAGCACAGATACGCAGTATTTT. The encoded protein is CATVSRSSTDTQYF.

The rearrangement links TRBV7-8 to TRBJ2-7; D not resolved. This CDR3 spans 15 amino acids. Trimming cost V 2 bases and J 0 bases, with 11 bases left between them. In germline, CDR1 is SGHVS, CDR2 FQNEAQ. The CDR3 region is CASSLLPTSSYEQYF. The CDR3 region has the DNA TGTGCCAGCAGCTTACTCCCAACGAGCTCCTACGAGCAGTACTTC. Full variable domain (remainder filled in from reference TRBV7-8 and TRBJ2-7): GAGVSQSPRYKVAKRGQDVALRCDPISGHVSLFWYQQALGQGPEFLTYFQNEAQLDKSGLPSDRFFAERPEGSVSTLKIQRTQQEDSAVYLCASSLLPTSSYEQYFGPGTRLTVT.

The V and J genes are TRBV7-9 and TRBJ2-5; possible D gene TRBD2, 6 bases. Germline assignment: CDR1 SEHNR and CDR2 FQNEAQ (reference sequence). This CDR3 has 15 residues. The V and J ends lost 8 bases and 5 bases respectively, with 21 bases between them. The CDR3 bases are TGTGCCAGCGCAGCCCCCATGCGCGGAGGGGAGACCCAGTACTTC. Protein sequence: CASAAPMRGGETQYF.

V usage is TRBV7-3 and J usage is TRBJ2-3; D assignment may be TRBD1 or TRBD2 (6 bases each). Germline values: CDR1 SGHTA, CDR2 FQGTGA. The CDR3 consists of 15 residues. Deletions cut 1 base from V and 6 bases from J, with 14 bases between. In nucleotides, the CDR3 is TGTGCCAGCAGCTTAAAGGGGGGATTTGGTGATACGCAGTATTTT. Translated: CASSLKGGFGDTQYF.

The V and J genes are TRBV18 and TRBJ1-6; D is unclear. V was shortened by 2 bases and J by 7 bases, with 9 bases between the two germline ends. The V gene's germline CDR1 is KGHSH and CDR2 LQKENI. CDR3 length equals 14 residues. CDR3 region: CASSPELRNSPLHF. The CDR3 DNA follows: TGTGCCAGCTCACCAGAGCTCCGGAATTCACCCCTCCACTTT.

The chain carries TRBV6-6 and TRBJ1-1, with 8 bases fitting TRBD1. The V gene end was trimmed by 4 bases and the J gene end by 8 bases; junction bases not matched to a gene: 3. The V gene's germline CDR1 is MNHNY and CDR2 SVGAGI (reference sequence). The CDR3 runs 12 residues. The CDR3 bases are TGTGCCAGCAGTTTCACAGGGGGAGAAGCTTTCTTT. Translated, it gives CASSFTGGEAFF.

The CDR3 here is CASSTVEQETQYF. In nucleotides, the CDR3 is TGTGCCAGTAGTACCGTGGAGCAAGAGACCCAGTACTTC. The V gene is TRBV19, the J gene TRBJ2-5, with D hard to call. Looked up from germline, CDR1 is LNHDA and CDR2 is SQIVND (reference sequence). The CDR3 totals 13 residues. V lost 4 bases to trimming and J lost 2 bases, with 8 bases between them.

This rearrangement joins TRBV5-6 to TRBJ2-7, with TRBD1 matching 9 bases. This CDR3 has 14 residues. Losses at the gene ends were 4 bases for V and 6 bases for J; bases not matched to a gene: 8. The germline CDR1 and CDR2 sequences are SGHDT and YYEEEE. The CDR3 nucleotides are TGTGCCAGCAGCCTCGGGTGGACAGGGGCCGAGCAGTACTTC. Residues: CASSLGWTGAEQYF.

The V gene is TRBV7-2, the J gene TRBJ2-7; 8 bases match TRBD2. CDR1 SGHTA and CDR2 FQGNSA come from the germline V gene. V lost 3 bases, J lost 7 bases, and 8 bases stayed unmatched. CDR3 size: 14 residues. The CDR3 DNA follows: TGTGCCAGCAGCTTTCGAGCGGGAGCGGGAGAGCAGTACTTC. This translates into CASSFRAGAGEQYF.

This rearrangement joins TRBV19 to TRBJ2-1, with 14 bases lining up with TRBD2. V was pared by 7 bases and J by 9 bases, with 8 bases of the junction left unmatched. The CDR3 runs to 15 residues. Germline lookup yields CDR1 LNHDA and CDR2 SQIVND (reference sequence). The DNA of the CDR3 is TGTGCCAGTATCGCGACTAGCGGGAGGGGGGGTGAGCAGTTCTTC. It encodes CASIATSGRGGEQFF. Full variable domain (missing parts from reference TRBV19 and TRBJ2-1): DGGITQSPKYLFRKEGQNVTLSCEQNLNHDAMYWYRQDPGQGLRLIYYSQIVNDFQKGDIAEGYSVSREKKESFPLTVTSAQKNPTAFYLCASIATSGRGGEQFFGPGTRLTVL.

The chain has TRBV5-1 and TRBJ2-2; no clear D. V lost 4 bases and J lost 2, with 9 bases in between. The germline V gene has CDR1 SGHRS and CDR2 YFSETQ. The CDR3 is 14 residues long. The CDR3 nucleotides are TGCGCCAGCAGCACGGACCAAAACACCGGGGAGCTGTTTTTT. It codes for CASSTDQNTGELFF.

The chain's CDR3 is CASQTGAGGIQYF. As DNA, the CDR3 is TGTGCCAGCCAGACGGGGGCGGGAGGGATTCAGTACTTC. The genes are TRBV28 and TRBJ2-4; 9 bases map to TRBD2. The CDR3 length is 13 residues. The ends lost 8 bases at V and 10 bases at J; junction bases unmatched: 9. In germline, CDR1 is MDHEN, CDR2 SYDVKM.

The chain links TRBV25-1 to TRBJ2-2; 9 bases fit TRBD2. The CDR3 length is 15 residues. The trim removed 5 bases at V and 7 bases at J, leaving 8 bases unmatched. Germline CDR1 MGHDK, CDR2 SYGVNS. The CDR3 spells CASSSAGGPHGELFF. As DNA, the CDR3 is TGTGCCAGCAGTTCGGCGGGAGGGCCCCACGGGGAGCTGTTTTTT.

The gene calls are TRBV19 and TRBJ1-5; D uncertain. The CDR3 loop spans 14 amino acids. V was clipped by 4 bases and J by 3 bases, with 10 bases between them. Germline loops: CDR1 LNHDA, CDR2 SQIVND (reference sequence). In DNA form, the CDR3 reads TGTGCCAGTAGTACGGACGGTTCCAATCAGCCCCAGCATTTT. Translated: CASSTDGSNQPQHF. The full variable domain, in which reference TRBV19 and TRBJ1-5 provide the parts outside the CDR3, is DGGITQSPKYLFRKEGQNVTLSCEQNLNHDAMYWYRQDPGQGLRLIYYSQIVNDFQKGDIAEGYSVSREKKESFPLTVTSAQKNPTAFYLCASSTDGSNQPQHFGDGTRLSIL.